This T cell receptor (beta chain) appears in the sequencing data of a study of shared clonotypes between healthy human individuals. This clone was counted between two and nine times. Cells designated naive CD8 were CD45RO-negative and were positively selected for CCR7, with terminally differentiated effector memory CD45RA+ cells excluded. Assay: immunoSEQ multiplex PCR; the TCRdb copy retains only in-frame clones and omits some. The table has roughly 2.1 million clones, 85% to 95% seen once; the top ten hold 1.7%. There are 9 residues in the CDR3. The germline CDR1 and CDR2 sequences are DFQATT and SNEGSKA (reference sequence). The V end lost 7 bases, the J end lost 5 bases, and 3 bases lay between the germline ends.

V usage is TRBV20-1 and J usage is TRBJ1-5, with D unresolved. What was sequenced was naive CD8+ T cells from PBMCs. This clonotype was obtained from a man aged 18 to 29 in good health. Some clones in this sample may be carry-over from other donors' samples. This CDR3 is CSVDQPQHF. CDR3 bases: TGCAGTGTAGATCAGCCCCAGCATTTT.